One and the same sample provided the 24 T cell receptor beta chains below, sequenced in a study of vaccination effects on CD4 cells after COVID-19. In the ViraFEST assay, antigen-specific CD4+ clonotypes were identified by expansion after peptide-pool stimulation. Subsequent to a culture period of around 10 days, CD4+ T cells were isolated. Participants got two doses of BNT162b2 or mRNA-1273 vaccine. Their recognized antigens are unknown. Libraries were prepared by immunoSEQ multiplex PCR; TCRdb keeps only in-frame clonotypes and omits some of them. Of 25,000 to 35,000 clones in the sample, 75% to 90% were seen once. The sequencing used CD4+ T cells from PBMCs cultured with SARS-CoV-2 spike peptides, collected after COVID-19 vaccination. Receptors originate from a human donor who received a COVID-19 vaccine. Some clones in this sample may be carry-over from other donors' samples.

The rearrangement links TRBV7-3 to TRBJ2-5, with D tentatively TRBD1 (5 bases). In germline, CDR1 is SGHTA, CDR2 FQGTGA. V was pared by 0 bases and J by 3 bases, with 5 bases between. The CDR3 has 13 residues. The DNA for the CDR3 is TGTGCCAGCAGCTTAACAGGGGAAGAGACCCAGTACTTC. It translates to CASSLTGEETQYF.

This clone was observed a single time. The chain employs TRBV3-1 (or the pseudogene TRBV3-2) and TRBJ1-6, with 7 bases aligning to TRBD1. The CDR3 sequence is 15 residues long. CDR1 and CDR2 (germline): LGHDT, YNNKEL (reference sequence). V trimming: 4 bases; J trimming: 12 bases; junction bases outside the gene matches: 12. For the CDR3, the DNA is TGTGCCAGCAGCCGACGACAGGGTGAGCTGGGACCCCTCCACTTT. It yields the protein CASSRRQGELGPLHF.

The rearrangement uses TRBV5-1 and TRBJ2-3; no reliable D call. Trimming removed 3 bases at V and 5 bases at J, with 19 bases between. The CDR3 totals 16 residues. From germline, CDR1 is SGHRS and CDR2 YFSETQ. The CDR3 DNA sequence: TGCGCCAGCAGCTCTGAGAGGTTGGGGTTCAGAGATACGCAGTATTTT. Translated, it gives CASSSERLGFRDTQYF.

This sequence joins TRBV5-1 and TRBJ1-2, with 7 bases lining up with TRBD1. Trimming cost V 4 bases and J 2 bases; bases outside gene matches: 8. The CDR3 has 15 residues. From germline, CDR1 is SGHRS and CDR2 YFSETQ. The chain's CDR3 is CASSRSGTENYGYTF. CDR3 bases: TGCGCCAGCAGCAGGTCCGGGACAGAAAACTATGGCTACACCTTC.

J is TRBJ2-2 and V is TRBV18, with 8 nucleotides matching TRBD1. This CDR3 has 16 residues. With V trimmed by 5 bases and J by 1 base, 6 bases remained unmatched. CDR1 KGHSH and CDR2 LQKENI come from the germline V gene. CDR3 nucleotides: TGTGCCAGCTCAGTCAACAGGGGGAAGAACACCGGGGAGCTGTTTTTT. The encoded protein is CASSVNRGKNTGELFF.

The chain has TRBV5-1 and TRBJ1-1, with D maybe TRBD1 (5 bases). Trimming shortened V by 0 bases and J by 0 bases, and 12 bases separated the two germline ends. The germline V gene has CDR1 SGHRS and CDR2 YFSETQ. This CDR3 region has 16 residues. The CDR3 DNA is TGCGCCAGCAGCTTGGGTGTCGGGGGAATGAACACTGAAGCTTTCTTT. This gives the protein CASSLGVGGMNTEAFF.

CDR3 loop: CASSVGDRGYEQFF. The CDR3 coding sequence is TGTGCCAGCAGCGTAGGAGACAGGGGCTATGAGCAGTTCTTC. The chain has TRBV9 and TRBJ2-1; 8 bases line up with TRBD1. Trimming took 0 bases from V and 8 from J; bases not matched to a gene: 4. The CDR3 spans 14 residues. Looked up from germline, CDR1 is SGDLS and CDR2 is YYNGEE.

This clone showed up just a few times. CDR3 loop: CASSGRWDTEAFF. CDR3 nucleotide sequence: TGCGCCAGCAGTGGCAGGTGGGACACTGAAGCTTTCTTT. The gene calls are TRBV10-1 and TRBJ1-1; no clear D. The CDR3 loop spans 13 amino acids. The germline V gene encodes CDR1 WNHNN and CDR2 SYGVQD (reference sequence). Trimming cost V 4 bases and J 3 bases, with 9 bases left between them.

The CDR3 bases are TGTGCCAGCAGCCAAGGTACGGTGAACACTGAAGCTTTCTTT. Translating gives CASSQGTVNTEAFF. The gene calls are TRBV3-1 (or the pseudogene TRBV3-2) and TRBJ1-1, with D unclear. The CDR3 covers 14 residues. Germline CDR1 is LGHDT and CDR2 is YNNKEL (reference sequence). The ends were cut back, 1 base at V and 0 bases at J, with 6 bases in the middle.

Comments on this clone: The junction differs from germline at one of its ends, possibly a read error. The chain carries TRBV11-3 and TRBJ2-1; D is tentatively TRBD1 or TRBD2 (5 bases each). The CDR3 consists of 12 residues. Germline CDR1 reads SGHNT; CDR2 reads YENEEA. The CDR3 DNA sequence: TGTGCCAGCAGCCCACGGGGTGGGGCACCGGTCTTC. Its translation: CASSPRGGAPVF.

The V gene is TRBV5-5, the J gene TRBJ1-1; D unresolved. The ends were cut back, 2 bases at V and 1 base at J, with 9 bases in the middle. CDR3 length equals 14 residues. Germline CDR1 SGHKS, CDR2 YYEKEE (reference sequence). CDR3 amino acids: CASSFNRGNTEAFF. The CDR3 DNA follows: TGTGCCAGCAGCTTCAACCGGGGGAACACTGAAGCTTTCTTT.

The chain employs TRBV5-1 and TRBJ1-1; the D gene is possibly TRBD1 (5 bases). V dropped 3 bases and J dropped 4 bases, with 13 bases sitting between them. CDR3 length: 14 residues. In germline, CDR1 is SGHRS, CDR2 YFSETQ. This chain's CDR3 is CASSYGGAPTEAFF. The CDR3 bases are TGCGCCAGCAGCTACGGAGGGGCCCCCACTGAAGCTTTCTTT.

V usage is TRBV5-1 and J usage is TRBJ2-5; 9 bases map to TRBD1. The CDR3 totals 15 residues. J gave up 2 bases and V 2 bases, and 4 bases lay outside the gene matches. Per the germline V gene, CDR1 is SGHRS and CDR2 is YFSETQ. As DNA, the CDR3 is TGCGCCAGCAGCTTTGGTGGACAGGGGCAAGAGACCCAGTACTTC. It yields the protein CASSFGGQGQETQYF.

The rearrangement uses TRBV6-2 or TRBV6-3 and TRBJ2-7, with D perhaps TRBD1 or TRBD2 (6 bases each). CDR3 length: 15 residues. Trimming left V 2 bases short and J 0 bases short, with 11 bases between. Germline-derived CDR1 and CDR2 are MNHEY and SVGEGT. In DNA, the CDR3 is TGTGCCAGCAGTTACGGAGGGGGAAACTCCTACGAGCAGTACGTC. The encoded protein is CASSYGGGNSYEQYV.

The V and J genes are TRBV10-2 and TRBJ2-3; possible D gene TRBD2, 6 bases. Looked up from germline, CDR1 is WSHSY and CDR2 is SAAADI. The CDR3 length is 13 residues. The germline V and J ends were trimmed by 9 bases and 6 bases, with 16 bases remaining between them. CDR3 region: CASRDFPGDTQYF. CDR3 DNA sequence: TGCGCCAGTAGGGACTTCCCGGGGGATACGCAGTATTTT.

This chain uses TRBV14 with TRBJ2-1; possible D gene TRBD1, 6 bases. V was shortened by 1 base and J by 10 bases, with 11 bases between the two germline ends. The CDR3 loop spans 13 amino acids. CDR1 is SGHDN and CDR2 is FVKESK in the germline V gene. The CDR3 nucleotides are TGTGCCAGCAGCCAAGTTATTCAGGGGGAGCAGTTCTTC. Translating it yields CASSQVIQGEQFF.

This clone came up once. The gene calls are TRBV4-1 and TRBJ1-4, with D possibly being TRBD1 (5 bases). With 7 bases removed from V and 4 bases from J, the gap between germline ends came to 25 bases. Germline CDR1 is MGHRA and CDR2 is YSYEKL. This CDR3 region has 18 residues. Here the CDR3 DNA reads TGCGCCAGCACCCTCGATAGGTCCGGGACGGCTTATAATGAAAAACTGTTTTTT. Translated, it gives CASTLDRSGTAYNEKLFF.

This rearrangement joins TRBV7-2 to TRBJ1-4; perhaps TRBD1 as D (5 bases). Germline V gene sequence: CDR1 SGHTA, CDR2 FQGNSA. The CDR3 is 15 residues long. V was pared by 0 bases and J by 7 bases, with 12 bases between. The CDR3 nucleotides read TGTGCCAGCAGCTTAGCAGGGGTAGCGGGTGAAAAACTGTTTTTT. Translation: CASSLAGVAGEKLFF.

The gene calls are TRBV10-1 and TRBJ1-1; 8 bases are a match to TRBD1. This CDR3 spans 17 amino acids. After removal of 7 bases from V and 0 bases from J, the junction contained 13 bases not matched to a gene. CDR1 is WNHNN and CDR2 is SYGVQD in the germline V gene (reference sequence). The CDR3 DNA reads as TGCGCCAGCAACAGGGGGGGGTCAGCCGGCATGAACACTGAAGCTTTCTTT. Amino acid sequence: CASNRGGSAGMNTEAFF.

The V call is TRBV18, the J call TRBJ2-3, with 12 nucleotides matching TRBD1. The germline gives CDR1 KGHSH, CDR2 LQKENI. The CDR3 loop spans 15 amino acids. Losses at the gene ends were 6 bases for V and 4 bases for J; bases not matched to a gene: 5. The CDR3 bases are TGTGCCAGCTCCCGGGACAGGGGGCGCTCAGATACGCAGTATTTT. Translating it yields CASSRDRGRSDTQYF.

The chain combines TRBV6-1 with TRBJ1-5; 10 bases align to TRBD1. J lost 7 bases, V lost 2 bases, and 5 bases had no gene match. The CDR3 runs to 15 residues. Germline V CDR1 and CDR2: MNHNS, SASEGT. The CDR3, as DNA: TGTGCCAGCAGTGAAACTGACAGGGGGCGGCAGCCCCAGCATTTT. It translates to CASSETDRGRQPQHF.

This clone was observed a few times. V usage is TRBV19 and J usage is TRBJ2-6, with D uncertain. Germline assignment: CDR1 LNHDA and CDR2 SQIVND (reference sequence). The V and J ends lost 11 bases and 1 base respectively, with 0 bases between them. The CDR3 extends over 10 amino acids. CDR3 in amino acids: CASGANVLTF. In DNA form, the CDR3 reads TGTGCCTCTGGGGCCAACGTCCTGACTTTC.

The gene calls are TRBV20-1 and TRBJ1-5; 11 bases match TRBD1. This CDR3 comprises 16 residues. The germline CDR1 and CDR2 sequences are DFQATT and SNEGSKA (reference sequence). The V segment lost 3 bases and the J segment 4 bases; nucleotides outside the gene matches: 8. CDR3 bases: TGCAGTGCTAGTGTTGGGACAGGGGGGGCGAATCAGCCCCAGCATTTT. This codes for CSASVGTGGANQPQHF.

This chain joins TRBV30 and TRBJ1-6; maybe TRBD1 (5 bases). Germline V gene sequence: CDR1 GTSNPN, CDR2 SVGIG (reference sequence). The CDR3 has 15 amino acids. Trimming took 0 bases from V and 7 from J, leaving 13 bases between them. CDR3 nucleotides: TGTGCCTGGAGTGTTGGAGGACGGGGGAATTCACCCCTCCACTTT. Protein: CAWSVGGRGNSPLHF.